This T cell receptor (beta chain) was obtained from a study of blood T cell repertoires in COVID-19. Study overall: Material from acute and convalescent COVID-19 was sourced from the United States, Italy and Spain.

Enrollees, roughly 18 to 90 years old, lived in about two dozen US areas. Assignments of participants to cohorts depended upon their own reported clinical history. The CDR3 is made up of 16 amino acids. The V and J ends lost 0 bases and 4 bases, in that order; junction bases with no gene match: 6. Germline lookup yields CDR1 LGHDT and CDR2 YNNKEL (reference sequence). Per the original methods: Reference gene primer amplification yielded estimated nucleated cell counts. The assay was immunoSEQ multiplex PCR, and TCRdb's table has in-frame clones only and misses some. That table furnishes V, J and clone size, whereas the DNA furnished D and trimming. The sample contains roughly 150,000 clones, around 80% of which appear only once.

The sample consisted of PBMCs or T cells enriched from blood (not recorded which). The clonotype originates from a woman aged 50 to 60 who had recovered from COVID-19. This chain connects TRBV3-1 (or the pseudogene TRBV3-2) to TRBJ1-3, with 7 bases fitting TRBD1. The CDR3 DNA reads TGTGCCAGCAGCCAAGAAGGGGGCGGCTCGGGAAACACCATATATTTT. Its protein product is CASSQEGGGSGNTIYF.